The 24 T cell receptor beta chains in this list originate from one sample, sequenced in a study of blood T cell repertoires in COVID-19. Clones were read by immunoSEQ multiplex PCR, and TCRdb kept only the in-frame ones, dropping some. The sample records about 200,000 clones, roughly nine tenths being singletons. Sequencing input: peripheral blood. The origin of the receptors is a man aged 60 to 75 who had recovered from COVID-19.

The rearrangement joins TRBV24-1 to TRBJ2-2; possible D gene TRBD1, 5 bases. Germline values: CDR1 KGHDR, CDR2 SFDVKD. The CDR3 is made up of 16 amino acids. Trimming removed 2 bases at V and 6 bases at J, with 15 bases between. The CDR3 loop is CATSDSRVSFPGELFF. The CDR3, as DNA: TGTGCCACCAGTGATTCCAGGGTATCTTTCCCCGGGGAGCTGTTTTTT.

The CDR3 protein is CASSPGGVKETQYF. The CDR3 DNA sequence: TGTGCCAGCAGCCCGGGGGGGGTTAAGGAGACCCAGTACTTC. This chain uses TRBV5-5 with TRBJ2-5; TRBD2 matches 8 bases. Germline CDR1 is SGHKS and CDR2 is YYEKEE (reference sequence). CDR3 size: 14 residues. V was clipped by 4 bases and J by 5 bases; unmatched bases: 7. Complete variable domain (other parts from reference TRBV5-5 and TRBJ2-5): DAGVTQSPTHLIKTRGQQVTLRCSPISGHKSVSWYQQVLGQGPQFIFQYYEKEERGRGNFPDRFSARQFPNYSSELNVNALLLGDSALYLCASSPGGVKETQYFGPGTRLLVL.

The chain joins TRBV18 to TRBJ2-7, with a tentative D call TRBD1 (5 bases). Germline lookup yields CDR1 KGHSH and CDR2 LQKENI. Trimming shortened V by 4 bases and J by 2 bases, and 21 bases separated the two germline ends. CDR3 length: 17 residues. This chain's CDR3 is CASSLLSTEIPTYEQYF. The CDR3 DNA reads TGTGCCAGCTCACTACTCTCGACAGAAATCCCAACCTACGAGCAGTACTTC.

The chain carries TRBV5-5 and TRBJ2-7, with TRBD1 matching 9 bases. Germline CDR1 SGHKS, CDR2 YYEKEE (reference sequence). J was trimmed by 6 bases and V by 0 bases; bases with no gene match: 7. The CDR3 runs to 15 residues. CDR3 loop: CASSLGGQGRTEQYF. The CDR3 DNA reads TGTGCCAGCAGCTTGGGTGGACAGGGGCGCACCGAGCAGTACTTC.

This rearrangement joins TRBV6-5 to TRBJ1-1; a weak D match, TRBD1 (6 bases). The CDR3 is made up of 15 amino acids. V dropped 6 bases and J dropped 1 base, with 15 bases sitting between them. The germline V gene encodes CDR1 MNHEY and CDR2 SVGAGI. CDR3 amino acids: CASRMGGPRNTEAFF. DNA of the CDR3: TGTGCCAGCAGAATGGGGGGGCCCCGGAACACTGAAGCTTTCTTT.

The rearrangement joins TRBV7-2 to TRBJ2-2, with D uncertain. The CDR3 loop spans 15 amino acids. Trimming cost V 4 bases and J 4 bases, with 13 bases left between them. Germline V CDR1 and CDR2: SGHTA, FQGNSA. CDR3 loop: CASSSLPSSTGELFF. CDR3 nucleotide sequence: TGTGCCAGCAGCTCTCTCCCGAGCTCCACCGGGGAGCTGTTTTTT.

This clone was counted once. The chain combines TRBV7-2 with TRBJ2-4, with TRBD1 identical over 7 bases. CDR1 is SGHTA and CDR2 is FQGNSA in the germline V gene. The CDR3 covers 15 residues. The J segment lost 6 bases and the V segment lost 6 bases, leaving 11 bases of the junction unmatched. DNA of the CDR3: TGTGCCAGCAGGTTAACGACAGGGTCGGGAAACATTCAGTACTTC. It codes for CASRLTTGSGNIQYF. The variable domain in full, completed from reference TRBV7-2 and TRBJ2-4, reads GAGVSQSPSNKVTEKGKDVELRCDPISGHTALYWYRQSLGQGLEFLIYFQGNSAPDKSGLPSDRFSAERTGGSVSTLTIQRTQQEDSAVYLCASRLTTGSGNIQYFGAGTRLSVL.

The chain recombines TRBV7-3 with TRBJ1-1, with D perhaps TRBD1 (5 bases). Trimming cost V 5 bases and J 4 bases, with 11 bases left between them. CDR1 is SGHTA, CDR2 FQGTGA, per germline. The CDR3 extends over 13 amino acids. In DNA form, the CDR3 reads TGTGCCAGCAGCCCGACGGGGGGCACTGAAGCTTTCTTT. Its translation: CASSPTGGTEAFF.

The CDR3, as DNA: TGTGCCAGCAGCCAATTTCGGACAGGGCAGCGCGGCAATGAGCAGTTCTTC. Translated: CASSQFRTGQRGNEQFF. The rearrangement joins TRBV14 to TRBJ2-1, with 8 bases lining up with TRBD1. V lost 2 bases and J lost 6; bases outside the gene matches: 12. Germline CDR1 is SGHDN and CDR2 is FVKESK. The CDR3 has 17 amino acids.

The chain employs TRBV28 and TRBJ2-7; TRBD1 matches 7 bases. Germline-derived CDR1 and CDR2 are MDHEN and SYDVKM. The junction had 4 bases not matched to a gene; V was cut back by 2 bases and J by 3 bases. The CDR3 length is 14 residues. The CDR3 loop is CASSLPGGIYEQYF. The CDR3 coding sequence is TGTGCCAGCAGTTTACCAGGGGGAATCTACGAGCAGTACTTC.

In this sample, this clone turned up once. This rearrangement joins TRBV6-5 to TRBJ1-5, with D possibly TRBD1 on 5 matching bases. The V end was cut by 6 bases, the J end by 2 bases, with 11 bases between. This CDR3 is built from 14 residues. Looked up from germline, CDR1 is MNHEY and CDR2 is SVGAGI. Here the CDR3 DNA reads TGTGCCAGCAGGGGGCAAGGTGGCAATCAGCCCCAGCATTTT. It is translated as CASRGQGGNQPQHF.

This chain links TRBV5-4 with TRBJ2-3, with D possibly matching TRBD1 (6 bases). The germline gives CDR1 SGHNT, CDR2 YYREEE (reference sequence). This CDR3 comprises 14 residues. V dropped 0 bases and J dropped 4 bases, with 9 bases sitting between them. This chain's CDR3 is CASSLAQGSDTQYF. CDR3 DNA: TGTGCCAGCAGCTTGGCGCAGGGGTCAGATACGCAGTATTTT.

V gene TRBV29-1 combines with J gene TRBJ1-2; no reliable D call. Germline V gene lookup returns CDR1 SQVTM and CDR2 ANQGSEA. The V gene lost 2 bases and the J gene lost 4 bases, with 11 bases spanning the gap. The CDR3 sequence is 13 residues long. The CDR3 reads CSVESRVGYGYTF. CDR3 sequence (DNA): TGCAGCGTTGAATCTCGGGTTGGCTATGGCTACACCTTC.

The chain employs TRBV6-5 and TRBJ1-2; 7 nucleotides agree with TRBD1. The CDR3 length is 13 residues. Germline-derived CDR1 and CDR2 are MNHEY and SVGAGI. Trimming removed 5 bases from V and 2 bases from J; junction bases left unmatched: 2. The CDR3 sequence is CASSMGQNYGYTF. CDR3 coding DNA: TGTGCCAGCAGTATGGGACAGAACTATGGCTACACCTTC.

The rearrangement joins TRBV7-8 to TRBJ2-3, with D unresolved. The CDR3 is 11 residues long. Germline CDR1 and CDR2: SGHVS and FQNEAQ. Trimming stripped 6 bases from V and 2 bases from J, with 3 bases between. CDR3 nucleotides: TGTGCCAGCAGTAACACAGATACGCAGTATTTT. This encodes CASSNTDTQYF.

Points on this clone: Germline is not matched at one junction end, which may reflect a read error. The V call is TRBV23-1, the J call TRBJ2-1, with D maybe TRBD2 (8 bases). TRBV23-1 is filed as an ORF, its function uncertain. This CDR3 contains 20 residues. DNA of the CDR3: TGCGCCAGCAGTCAATCGCCAGGGGGTGCTGGACTAGCCCATTACAGTGAGCAGTTCTTC. Its protein is CASSQSPGGAGLAHYSEQFF.

This chain uses TRBV5-1 with TRBJ2-7; 15 positions agree with TRBD2. V lost 0 bases and J lost 6; bases outside the gene matches: 13. The CDR3 totals 19 residues. From germline, CDR1 is SGHRS and CDR2 YFSETQ. The CDR3 here is CASSLVGTSGRRSAGEQYF. In DNA form, the CDR3 reads TGCGCCAGCAGCTTGGTAGGGACTAGCGGGAGGAGGTCTGCCGGCGAGCAGTACTTC.

This clone appeared a single time. This chain connects TRBV29-1 to TRBJ2-4, with a weak D call TRBD1 (5 bases). CDR1 is SQVTM, CDR2 ANQGSEA, per germline. The CDR3 totals 14 residues. Trimming left V 4 bases short and J 1 base short, with 11 bases between. For the CDR3, the DNA is TGCAGCGTTGCCGACAGCCCTGCCAAAAACATTCAGTACTTC. Translating it yields CSVADSPAKNIQYF.

The chain has TRBV7-3 and TRBJ2-7, with D maybe TRBD1 (7 bases). CDR1 is SGHTA and CDR2 is FQGTGA in the germline V gene. The CDR3 consists of 13 residues. The germline V and J ends were trimmed by 6 bases and 3 bases, with 12 bases remaining between them. DNA for the CDR3: TGTGCCAGCAGTGCGGGACAGCTCTACGAGCAGTACTTC. The encoded protein is CASSAGQLYEQYF.

The J gene is TRBJ1-2, the V gene TRBV6-6, with D perhaps TRBD1 (5 bases). The CDR3 loop spans 15 amino acids. Germline-derived CDR1 and CDR2 are MNHNY and SVGAGI (reference sequence). Trimming cost V 2 bases and J 0 bases, with 10 bases left between them. Here the CDR3 DNA reads TGTGCCAGCAGTTACAAGACAGCCTCTAACTATGGCTACACCTTC. Its protein product is CASSYKTASNYGYTF.

V is TRBV7-9 and J is TRBJ1-4; 8 nucleotides align to TRBD1. This CDR3 is 15 amino acids long. The V gene end was trimmed by 3 bases and the J gene end by 8 bases; junction bases not matched to a gene: 8. Germline V CDR1 and CDR2: SEHNR, FQNEAQ (reference sequence). In nucleotides, the CDR3 is TGTGCCAGCAGCTTCGGACAGGGAAGAGGAGAAAAACTGTTTTTT. Its protein product is CASSFGQGRGEKLFF.

This chain uses TRBV18 with TRBJ1-1, with 8 nucleotides matching TRBD1. With V trimmed by 3 bases and J by 4 bases, 7 bases remained unmatched. The length of the CDR3 is 15 residues. The germline CDR1 and CDR2 sequences are KGHSH and LQKENI. This CDR3 reads CASSPVRTGSTEAFF. CDR3 nucleotide sequence: TGTGCCAGCTCACCTGTGAGGACAGGGTCCACTGAAGCTTTCTTT.

This clone appeared once. As DNA, the CDR3 is TGTGCCAGCAGTCCCCCGTCGGGGGGTTTCGGTCAGCCCCAGCATTTT. It is translated as CASSPPSGGFGQPQHF. The V and J genes are TRBV2 and TRBJ1-5, with D perhaps matching TRBD1 (5 bases). Trimming shortened V by 5 bases and J by 6 bases, and 20 bases separated the two germline ends. Germline V lookup: CDR1 SNHLY, CDR2 FYNNEI. The CDR3 has 16 residues.

This clone was detected once. The chain combines TRBV7-9 with TRBJ2-7; the D gene is possibly TRBD1 (6 bases). Trimming pared 2 bases from V and 5 bases from J, leaving 13 bases between. CDR1 and CDR2 (germline): SEHNR, FQNEAQ (reference sequence). There are 14 residues in the CDR3. CDR3 residues: CASSLPTGYNEQYF. DNA for the CDR3: TGTGCCAGCAGCTTACCGACAGGATATAACGAGCAGTACTTC.